This is a list of T cell receptor beta chains from one sample in a study of blood T cell repertoires in COVID-19. TCRdb's table, derived via immunoSEQ multiplex PCR, lists solely in-frame clones and lacks some. Among about 80,000 clones listed, about 80% were seen once. Sequencing was done on a sample of peripheral blood. Receptors originate from a man over 45 with active or convalescent COVID-19. Both conserved end residues are part of each CDR3. The D gene is left open where the match is weak. Some rows have no size entry. The others give once, few or many, or a class for an expanded clone.

V: TRBV19
length: 15
D: TRBD1
J: TRBJ1-2
size: .
DNA: TGTGCCAGTAGTATCTCCGGGACAGGAACAAACGGCTACACCTTC
CDR3: CASSISGTGTNGYTF

V: TRBV27
length: 13
D: .
J: TRBJ2-2
size: .
DNA: TGTGCCAGCAGTTTAGTAAGCGCCGGGGAGCTGTTTTTT
CDR3: CASSLVSAGELFF

V: TRBV6-6
length: 11
D: .
J: TRBJ1-4
size: .
DNA: TGTGCCAGCACGGGAGGTGAAAAACTGTTTTTT
CDR3: CASTGGEKLFF

V: TRBV7-2
length: 18
D: TRBD2
J: TRBJ2-3
size: few
DNA: TGTGCCAGCAGCCCCTGGGGCCTAGCGGGGGGGCTTACAGATACGCAGTATTTT
CDR3: CASSPWGLAGGLTDTQYF

V: TRBV3-1/TRBV3-2
length: 15
D: TRBD1
J: TRBJ1-2
size: few
DNA: TGTGCCAGCAGCCAAGAGCCCGGGACAGGGTATGGCTACACCTTC
CDR3: CASSQEPGTGYGYTF

V: TRBV3-1/TRBV3-2
length: 13
D: .
J: TRBJ2-5
size: .
DNA: TGTGCCAGCAGCCAAACTAGCCGAGAGACCCAGTACTTC
CDR3: CASSQTSRETQYF

V: TRBV2
length: 14
D: TRBD1
J: TRBJ1-6
size: .
DNA: TGTGCCAGCAGTGAACAGGGGGCGGGTTCACCCCTCCACTTT
CDR3: CASSEQGAGSPLHF

V: TRBV7-8
length: 18
D: TRBD1
J: TRBJ1-6
size: .
DNA: TGTGCCAGCAGCTTAGGATTTGTGGGACAGGGATTGGATTCACCCCTCCACTTT
CDR3: CASSLGFVGQGLDSPLHF

V: TRBV3-1/TRBV3-2
length: 16
D: TRBD1
J: TRBJ1-2
size: .
DNA: TGTGCCAGCAGCCAAAGGACAGGGGGCGCGATCTATGGCTACACCTTC
CDR3: CASSQRTGGAIYGYTF

V: TRBV12-3/TRBV12-4
length: 11
D: .
J: TRBJ1-1
size: few
DNA: TGTGCCAGCAGTTTGTCGTCGGAAGCTTTCTTT
CDR3: CASSLSSEAFF

V: TRBV7-9
length: 15
D: TRBD2
J: TRBJ2-3
size: once
DNA: TGTGCCAGCAGCCGCCCGGCGGGGGTAGCAGATACGCAGTATTTT
CDR3: CASSRPAGVADTQYF

V: TRBV5-1
length: 16
D: TRBD1
J: TRBJ2-2
size: few
DNA: TGCGCCAGCAGCGGGCAGGACAGGGCAAACACCGGGGAGCTGTTTTTT
CDR3: CASSGQDRANTGELFF

V: TRBV28
length: 15
D: .
J: TRBJ2-5
size: .
DNA: TGTGCCAGCAGTCCCTCCCGAGTTGAGCAAGAGACCCAGTACTTC
CDR3: CASSPSRVEQETQYF

V: TRBV6-1
length: 16
D: TRBD1
J: TRBJ1-5
size: .
DNA: TGTGCCAGCAGTGAAGCGAACAGGGGAAGCAATCAGCCCCAGCATTTT
CDR3: CASSEANRGSNQPQHF

V: TRBV29-1
length: 13
D: TRBD2
J: TRBJ2-1
size: .
DNA: TGCAGCGTTACCCGCGGGGGTAACAATGAGCAGTTCTTC
CDR3: CSVTRGGNNEQFF

V: TRBV4-1
length: 16
D: .
J: TRBJ2-5
size: .
DNA: TGCGCCAGCAGCCCCGAAGGGGGGGAAACCCAAGAGACCCAGTACTTC
CDR3: CASSPEGGETQETQYF

V: TRBV6-5
length: 15
D: TRBD1
J: TRBJ1-2
size: .
DNA: TGTGCCAGCAGTTCCGGGACAGCGACTAACTATGGCTACACCTTC
CDR3: CASSSGTATNYGYTF

V: TRBV12-3/TRBV12-4
length: 12
D: .
J: TRBJ2-2
size: many
DNA: TGTGCCAGCAGTTTCGGGTTCGGGGAGCTGTTTTTT
CDR3: CASSFGFGELFF

V: TRBV9
length: 15
D: TRBD1
J: TRBJ1-2
size: few
DNA: TGTGCCAGCAGCTCCCTGGACAGGGGCAACTATGGCTACACCTTC
CDR3: CASSSLDRGNYGYTF

V: TRBV7-9
length: 15
D: .
J: TRBJ1-4
size: .
DNA: TGTGCCAGCGGTTTTCCTTCTACAACTAATGAAAAACTGTTTTTT
CDR3: CASGFPSTTNEKLFF

V: TRBV4-2
length: 18
D: TRBD2
J: TRBJ2-5
size: .
DNA: TGTGCCAGCAGCCAGGCTGGGGGCGGGGGGGTATCCCAAGAGACCCAGTACTTC
CDR3: CASSQAGGGGVSQETQYF

V: TRBV7-2
length: 15
D: .
J: TRBJ1-2
size: .
DNA: TGTGCCAGCAGCTACCGGGAGTTAGCTAACTATGGCTACACCTTC
CDR3: CASSYRELANYGYTF

V: TRBV25-1
length: 13
D: .
J: TRBJ2-7
size: once
DNA: TGTGCCAGCAGTGAATACGAGAACTACGAGCAGTACTTC
CDR3: CASSEYENYEQYF

V: TRBV6-6
length: 13
D: .
J: TRBJ1-1
size: .
DNA: TGTGCCAGCAGGCAGGGGTGGGGCACTGAAGCTTTCTTT
CDR3: CASRQGWGTEAFF

V: TRBV2
length: 15
D: TRBD2
J: TRBJ2-5
size: .
DNA: TGTGCCAGCAGTGAACGGGAGGGGGGAGGAGAGACCCAGTACTTC
CDR3: CASSEREGGGETQYF

V: TRBV9
length: 14
D: TRBD2
J: TRBJ2-7
size: .
DNA: TGTGCCAGCAGTTCCCCGGCGGGGGGGCTCGAGCAGTACTTC
CDR3: CASSSPAGGLEQYF

V: TRBV7-6
length: 15
D: .
J: TRBJ2-7
size: .
DNA: TGTGCCAGCAGCTTAGACGACAGGTTCACCTACGAGCAGTACTTC
CDR3: CASSLDDRFTYEQYF

V: TRBV4-3
length: 18
D: .
J: TRBJ2-3
size: .
DNA: TGCGCCAGCAGCCAAGTGCCCCTCATAGTGGGGGCCACAGATACGCAGTATTTT
CDR3: CASSQVPLIVGATDTQYF

V: TRBV12-3/TRBV12-4
length: 13
D: TRBD1
J: TRBJ1-2
size: .
DNA: TGTGCCAGCAGTTTTCGACAGGGCGATGGCTACACCTTC
CDR3: CASSFRQGDGYTF

V: TRBV7-3
length: 14
D: .
J: TRBJ1-6
size: .
DNA: TGTGCCAGCAGCTTATCCGGGGGGAGTTCACCCCTCCACTTT
CDR3: CASSLSGGSSPLHF